A single sample gave rise to the 4 T cell receptor beta chains below, sequenced in a study of T cells in women clearing cervical HPV infection. The table came from immunoSEQ multiplex PCR; TCRdb's copy has only in-frame clones and leaves some out. Recorded for this sample: about 24,000 clones. Sequencing was performed on blood buffy coat. The receptors here all came from a woman aged 18-70 years with a cervical HPV16 infection that either progressed to CIN3+ or cleared (not recorded which).

Concerning this clone: The read terminates 3 residues ahead of where the CDR3 ends, so the germline J gene completes it. This sequence joins TRBV19 and TRBJ2-3; 8 nucleotides align to TRBD1. The germline V gene has CDR1 LNHDA and CDR2 SQIVND (reference sequence). There are 14 residues in the CDR3. The V gene end was trimmed by 2 bases and the J gene end by 6 bases; junction bases not matched to a gene: 4. CDR3 DNA, as far as it was read: TGTGCCAGTAGTATACAGGGGGCCGGGGATACG. Amino acids: CASSIQGAGDT. The entire CDR3 reads CASSIQGAGDTQYF.

Notes on this clone: At one end the junction does not follow the germline gene, possibly because of a read error. The missing CDR3 end, 3 residues past where the read stops, is filled in from the germline J gene. The rearrangement links TRBV19 to TRBJ2-3, with a possible D match to TRBD2 (6 bases). The CDR3 covers 15 residues. Germline V gene lookup returns CDR1 LNHDA and CDR2 SQIVND (reference sequence). CDR3 loop: CASSIMAGSIDTQYF. The part of the CDR3 DNA that was read is TGTGCCAGTAGTATAATGGCGGGGAGCATAGATACG.

Details on this clone: The read ends 3 residues early relative to the CDR3; the germline J gene fills the gap. The chain recombines TRBV7-6 with TRBJ1-2; D is perhaps TRBD1 (6 bases). Germline V lookup: CDR1 SGHVS, CDR2 FNYEAQ. This CDR3 comprises 16 residues. CDR3 amino acids: CASSLLAGGGNYDYTF. The covered CDR3 bases are TGTGCCAGCAGTTTACTAGCGGGGGGCGGTAACTACGAC.

With respect to this clone: The CDR3 end falls 3 residues outside the read, so it is completed with the germline J gene. This rearrangement joins TRBV30 to TRBJ2-3; D is perhaps TRBD1 (6 bases). Germline values: CDR1 GTSNPN, CDR2 SVGIG (reference sequence). There are 13 residues in the CDR3. CDR3 sequence reads: CASYEGVNQPQYF. The sequenced part of the CDR3 DNA is TGTGCCTCCTATGAGGGGGTCAATCAGCCG.